This T cell receptor (beta chain) was obtained from a study of a mutant IDH1 vaccine in newly diagnosed glioma (dated by TCRdb to about 2021). For context, the study as a whole: Eight vaccinations were administered to patients in weeks 1, 3, 5, 7, 11, 15, 19 and 23, corresponding to visits V03 through V10. Vaccination began 4-6 weeks after radiotherapy alone, or alongside temozolomide cycles in the chemotherapy-containing groups. Of the approximately 33 treated patients, around 62% were male and about 40% were female, and a mean age of roughly 40 years was recorded. Before enrollment, patients had received standard therapy of radiotherapy alone, temozolomide alone, or radiochemotherapy with temozolomide; most received the combination. Peripheral blood samples were drawn at six visits, namely V03 (baseline), V05, V07, V10, V12 and V13. Longitudinal TCRB deep sequencing was done for 25 treated patients, wherever samples were available for exploratory analyses.

The paper as a whole reports these results and caveats: The authors noted that analyses of patient blood samples could not be reproduced because of sample limitations. Vaccine-induced immune responses across multiple MHC alleles were detected in 80% to 95% of patients. Selection of PBMC samples for TCRB deep sequencing was based on availability. Pseudoprogression appeared unrelated to alterations in the top peripheral T cell clonotypes detected by TCRB sequencing.

On this clone itself: Its antigen remains unidentified. Base quality data are lacking; no much larger clone is found one base away.

The library was prepared using the immunoSEQ multiplex PCR assay. Rearranged TCR beta chain sequences were amplified using the hsTCRB Kit according to the manufacturer's protocol. An Illumina MiSeq was used to sequence the TCRB libraries. Processing in the source paper ran as follows. The kit vendor's proprietary platform handled demultiplexing, trimming and gene mapping. TCRdb took this table from immuneACCESS and kept in-frame rearrangements with V and J called. Such tables lack part of the clones; where checked against another copy, unresolved V genes explain under half of the gap, and the rest is unexplained. That table supplies the V and J calls and clone size; D and trimming were determined from the DNA. This sample has about 60,000 clones in its table, and about 80% of those were observed once. The ten largest clones capture around 3.5% of the sample. The germline ends are 13 bases apart after V is trimmed by 1 base and J by 0 bases. The germline V gene yields SGHDN for CDR1 and FVKESK for CDR2. Counted from cysteine to phenylalanine, this CDR3 has 18 amino acids. Kept here is only the CDR3 DNA, which spans 54 bases and is read in frame from base 1.

This specimen's time point label, interpreted: week 11, during vaccination. Each vaccine dose was 300 ug of a 20-mer mutant IDH1 peptide in Montanide, given subcutaneously with topical imiquimod. All donors had newly diagnosed IDH1-mutant astrocytomas of WHO grade 3 or 4 that showed loss of nuclear ATRX. The samples were drawn from NOA16, a multicentre, single-arm, open-label phase I trial in Germany that tested a mutant IDH1 peptide vaccine in humans for the first time. Genomic DNA for TCRB sequencing was isolated from EDTA blood with the DNeasy Blood and Tissue Kit. This sequence originates from a man aged 25-40 years with glioma. The V and J segments used are TRBV14 and TRBJ1-6; no D gene is confidently identified. The source material was PBMCs, sampled from a glioma patient whose treatment included an IDH1 peptide vaccine. The nucleotide sequence reads as follows: TGTGCCAGCAGCCAAGTGACGTACACTAACTCCTATAATTCACCCCTCCACTTT. It translates to CASSQVTYTNSYNSPLHF.